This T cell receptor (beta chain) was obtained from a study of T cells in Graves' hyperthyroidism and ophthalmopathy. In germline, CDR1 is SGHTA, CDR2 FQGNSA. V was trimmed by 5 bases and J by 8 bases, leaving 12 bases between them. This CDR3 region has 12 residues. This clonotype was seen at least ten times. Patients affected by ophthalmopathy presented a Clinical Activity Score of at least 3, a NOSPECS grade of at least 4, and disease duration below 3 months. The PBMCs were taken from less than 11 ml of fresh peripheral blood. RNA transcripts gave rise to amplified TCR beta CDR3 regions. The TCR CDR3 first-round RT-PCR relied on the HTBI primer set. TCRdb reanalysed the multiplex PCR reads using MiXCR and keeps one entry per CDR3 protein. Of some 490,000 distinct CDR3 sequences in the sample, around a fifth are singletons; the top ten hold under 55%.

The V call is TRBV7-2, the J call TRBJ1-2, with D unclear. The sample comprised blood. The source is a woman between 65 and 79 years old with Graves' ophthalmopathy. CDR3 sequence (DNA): TGTGCCAGCAGCCAAGACCTGGGGGGCTACACCTTC. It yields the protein CASSQDLGGYTF.